The T cell receptor (beta chain) under discussion was sequenced for a study of T cells in Graves' hyperthyroidism and ophthalmopathy. Study information: Blood was drawn when the patient was first diagnosed and still untreated. The study, taken as a whole, reports: Among clonotypes expanded in thyroid above 0.001, most were also found in blood. Ophthalmopathy got predicted by the model a median roughly six months before its onset.

The source material, RNA transcripts, was used to amplify TCR beta CDR3 regions. The HTBI primer set served for first-round RT-PCR of the TCR CDR3. From the multiplex PCR reads, TCRdb called clonotypes with MiXCR, one entry per CDR3 protein. The data show about 640,000 distinct CDR3 sequences, more than 20% seen once. For ophthalmopathy patients, the Clinical Activity Score was at least 3 and the NOSPECS grade at least 4; duration was under 3 months. Per germline, CDR1 SGHRS and CDR2 YFSETQ. CDR3 length: 14 amino acids. V was pared by 6 bases and J by 3 bases, with 16 bases between. This clonotype appeared many times. Its antigen remains unidentified.

This TCR was recovered from a man in his thirties or forties with Graves' ophthalmopathy. This chain links TRBV5-1 with TRBJ2-7; D might be TRBD1 or TRBD2, each matching 5 bases. Specimen: blood. DNA of the CDR3: TGCGCCAGCAACAGCTCGGGACGAGACTACGAGCAGTACTTC. Its protein is CASNSSGRDYEQYF.